The sequence of this T cell receptor beta chain was determined in a study of blood T cell repertoires in COVID-19. On the study more broadly: Acute-phase and convalescent COVID-19 samples originated in the United States, Italy and Spain.

The V gene's germline CDR1 is SGHTS and CDR2 YDEGEE. The CDR3 contains 15 residues. With V trimmed by 2 bases and J by 5 bases, 7 bases remained unmatched. The repertoire was sequenced with immunoSEQ multiplex PCR; TCRdb's copy has only in-frame clones and lacks some. The sample consists of about 200,000 clones, about 85% of them appearing once. The chain uses TRBV5-8 and TRBJ2-5; 9 bases are shared with TRBD2. The sample taken for sequencing was peripheral blood. The sequence came from a woman at least 80 years old with acute or convalescent COVID-19. CDR3 sequence reads: CASSFRREGRETQYF. The CDR3 DNA reads as TGTGCCAGCAGCTTTCGGCGGGAGGGCCGGGAGACCCAGTACTTC.